The 2 T cell receptor beta chains reported below all come from one sample, sequenced in a study of T-cell memory formation after mild COVID-19. TCRdb reanalysed the 5' RACE reads using MiXCR and keeps one entry per CDR3 protein. In the table there are about 140,000 distinct CDR3 sequences, about 6% of which are singletons. The sequenced sample was PBMCs or a T cell subset sorted from them (not recorded which). Receptors were obtained from an adult woman who had mild COVID-19 (a few samples of this study predate the infection). Cell type and time point are not known.

The chain uses TRBV7-2 and TRBJ2-7, with 9 bases fitting TRBD2. J lost 3 bases, V lost 5 bases, and 5 bases had no gene match. The CDR3 has 14 amino acids. Germline V gene lookup returns CDR1 SGHTA and CDR2 FQGNSA. CDR3 amino acids: CASSVQRGVYEQYF. The CDR3 DNA follows: TGTGCCAGCAGCGTCCAGCGGGGGGTCTACGAGCAGTACTTC.

This clonotype was seen many times. V and J are TRBV14 and TRBJ2-1, with TRBD1 as a possible D gene (6 bases). The CDR3 sequence is 16 residues long. V lost 1 base and J 0 bases, leaving 10 bases between the germline ends. CDR1 is SGHDN and CDR2 is FVKESK in the germline V gene. The CDR3: CASSQGDRSSYNEQFF. The DNA for the CDR3 is TGTGCCAGCAGCCAAGGAGACAGGAGCTCCTACAATGAGCAGTTCTTC.